This record covers a single TCR beta chain. The antigen remains undetermined. The data were taken from a study of glioma-infiltrating T cells. On the study more broadly: Target coverage was 4.5- to 10-fold for some 1 million blood T cells.

Germline V gene data show CDR1 as MNHEY and CDR2 as SVGEGT. Trimming removed 7 bases at V and 6 bases at J, with 12 bases between. This CDR3 is 13 amino acids long. Whole-study results and caveats: Non-neoplastic patients had below-expected tissue-blood divergence, while all gliomas exceeded expectation.

Amplification of TCR alpha and beta CDR3 regions from RNA used iRepertoire nested multiplex PCR. TCRdb called the multiplex PCR reads again in MiXCR, with one record for every CDR3 protein. The table records more than 350,000 distinct CDR3 sequences, roughly 41% of them present only once. The TCR originated in a human donor with low-grade glioma or glioblastoma, undergoing nonglioma brain surgery, or in good health (not recorded which). The chain has TRBV6-2 or TRBV6-3 and TRBJ2-2, with D unclear. Sequencing was carried out using glioma tissue, nonneoplastic brain tissue, or PBMCs (not recorded which). DNA for the CDR3: TGTGCCAGCATTGACAACCCGCCCGGGGAGCTGTTTTTT. This sequence encodes CASIDNPPGELFF.